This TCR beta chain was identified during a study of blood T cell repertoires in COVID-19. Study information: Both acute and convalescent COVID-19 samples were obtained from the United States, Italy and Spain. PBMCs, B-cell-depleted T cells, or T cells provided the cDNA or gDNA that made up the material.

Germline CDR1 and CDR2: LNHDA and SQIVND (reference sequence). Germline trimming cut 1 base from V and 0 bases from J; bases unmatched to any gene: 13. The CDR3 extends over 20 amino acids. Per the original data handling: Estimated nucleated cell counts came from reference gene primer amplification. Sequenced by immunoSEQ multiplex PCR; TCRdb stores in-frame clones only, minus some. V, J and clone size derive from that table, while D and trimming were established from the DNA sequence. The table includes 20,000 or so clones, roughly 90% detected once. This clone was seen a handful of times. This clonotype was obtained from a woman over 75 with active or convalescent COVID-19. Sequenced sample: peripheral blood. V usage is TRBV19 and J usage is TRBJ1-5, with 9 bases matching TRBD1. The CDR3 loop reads CASSIAPGQGHLYSNQPQHF. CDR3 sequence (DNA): TGTGCCAGTAGTATAGCACCGGGACAGGGACACCTATATAGCAATCAGCCCCAGCATTTT. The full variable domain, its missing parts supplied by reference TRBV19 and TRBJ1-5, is DGGITQSPKYLFRKEGQNVTLSCEQNLNHDAMYWYRQDPGQGLRLIYYSQIVNDFQKGDIAEGYSVSREKKESFPLTVTSAQKNPTAFYLCASSIAPGQGHLYSNQPQHFGDGTRLSIL.